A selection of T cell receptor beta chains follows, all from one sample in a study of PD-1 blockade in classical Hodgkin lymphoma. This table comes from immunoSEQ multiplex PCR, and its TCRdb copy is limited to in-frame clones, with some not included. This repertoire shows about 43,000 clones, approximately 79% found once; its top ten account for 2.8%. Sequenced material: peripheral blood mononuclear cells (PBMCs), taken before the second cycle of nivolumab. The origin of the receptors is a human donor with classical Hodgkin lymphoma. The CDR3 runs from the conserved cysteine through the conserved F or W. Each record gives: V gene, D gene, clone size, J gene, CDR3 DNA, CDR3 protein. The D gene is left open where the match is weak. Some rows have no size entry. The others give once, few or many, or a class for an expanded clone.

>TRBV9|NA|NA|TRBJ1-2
TGTGCCAGCAGCGTAGTGACAGGAGATAACTATGGCTACACCTTC
CASSVVTGDNYGYTF
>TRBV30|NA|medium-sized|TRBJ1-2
TGTGCCTGGAGTGTCCCGAGTTTCCCCTATGGCTACACCTTC
CAWSVPSFPYGYTF
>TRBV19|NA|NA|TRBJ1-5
TGTGCCAGTAGGGGGGTCATCTATCAGCCCCAGCATTTT
CASRGVIYQPQHF
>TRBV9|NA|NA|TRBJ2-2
TGTGCCAGCAGCGCGAACACCGGGGAGCTGTTTTTT
CASSANTGELFF
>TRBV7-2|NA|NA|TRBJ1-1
TGTGCCAGCAGCTTAAATTGGGGGGTCGAAGCTTTCTTT
CASSLNWGVEAFF
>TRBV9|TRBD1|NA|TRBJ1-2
TGTGCCAGCAGCGTAGGAGCCGGCAGGGGGCGAGATGGCTACACCTTC
CASSVGAGRGRDGYTF
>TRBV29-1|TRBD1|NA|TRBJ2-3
TGCAGCGTGGCTACAGGGGGCGGCACAGATACGCAGTATTTT
CSVATGGGTDTQYF
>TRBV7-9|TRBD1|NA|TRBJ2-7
TGTGCCAGCAGCTTTGGCAGGACAGGCTCCTACGAGCAGTACTTC
CASSFGRTGSYEQYF
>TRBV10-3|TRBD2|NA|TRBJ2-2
TGTGCCATCAGTGAGTCGGTCTCATCGGGGGGGCGAGACACCGGGGAGCTGTTTTTT
CAISESVSSGGRDTGELFF
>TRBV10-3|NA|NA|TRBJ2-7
TGTGCCATAAAACTACCCCTAGACTACGAGCAGTACTTC
CAIKLPLDYEQYF
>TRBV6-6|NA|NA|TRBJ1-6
TGTGCCAGCATCCCAGGGATGGGTTATCCTTCACCCCTCCACTTT
CASIPGMGYPSPLHF
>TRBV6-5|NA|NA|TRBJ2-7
TGTGCCAGCAAATTAGGCCTAGACTCTTCCTACGAGCAGTACTTC
CASKLGLDSSYEQYF
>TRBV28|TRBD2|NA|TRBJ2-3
TGTGCCAGCAGTTTAGGGCTGAGCGGGAGTGCGACAGATACGCAGTATTTT
CASSLGLSGSATDTQYF
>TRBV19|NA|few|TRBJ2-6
TGTGCCAGTAGTCCCGACAGGGAGGCAGGGGCCAACGTCCTGACTTTC
CASSPDREAGANVLTF
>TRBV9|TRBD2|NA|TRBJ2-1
TGTGCCAGCAGCGGACTAGCGACGGGAAAGAGCTCCTACAATGAGCAGTTCTTC
CASSGLATGKSSYNEQFF
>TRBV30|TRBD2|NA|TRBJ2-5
TGTGCCTGGAGCAGACTAGCGGGAGATAGGGAGACCCAGTACTTC
CAWSRLAGDRETQYF
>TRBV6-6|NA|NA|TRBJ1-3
TGTGCCAGCAGTTACCCTTCAGGGGTCGGAAACACCATATATTTT
CASSYPSGVGNTIYF
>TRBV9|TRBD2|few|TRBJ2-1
TGTGCCAGCAGCACTAGCGGGGGGCAGGGTCGGTTCTTC
CASSTSGGQGRFF
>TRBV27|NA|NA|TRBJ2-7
TGTGCCAGCAGCTCCCACGGGACGGGCTACGAGCAGTACTTC
CASSSHGTGYEQYF
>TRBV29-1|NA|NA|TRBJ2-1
TGCAGCGTTGAAGATGGGGGGGGCTGGTACAATGAGCAGTTCTTC
CSVEDGGGWYNEQFF
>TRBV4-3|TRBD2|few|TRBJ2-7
TGCGCCAGCAGCCAAGGACTAGCGGAATACGAGCAGTACTTC
CASSQGLAEYEQYF
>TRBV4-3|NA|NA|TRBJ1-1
TGCGCCAGCAGCCAAGTAGAGCTCACTGAAGCTTTCTTT
CASSQVELTEAFF
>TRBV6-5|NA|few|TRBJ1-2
TGTGCCAGCAGTTACTCGTCGGTCTATGGCTACACCTTC
CASSYSSVYGYTF
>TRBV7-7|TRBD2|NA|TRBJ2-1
TGTGCCAGCAGCTCGGGGGGGGCCTACAATGAGCAGTTCTTC
CASSSGGAYNEQFF
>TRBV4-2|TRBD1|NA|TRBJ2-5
TGTGCCAGCAGTATCGGACAGGGTGAGGCCCAGTACTTC
CASSIGQGEAQYF
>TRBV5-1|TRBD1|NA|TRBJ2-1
TGCGCCAGCAGCACGACAGGGAATGAGCAGTTCTTC
CASSTTGNEQFF
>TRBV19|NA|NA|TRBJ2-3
TGTGCCAGTAGTATAGAGGGTTCGTCACCCACAGATACGCAGTATTTT
CASSIEGSSPTDTQYF
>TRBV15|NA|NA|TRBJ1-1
TGTGCCACCAGCAGAGATAGGTGGGGGAACACTGAAGCTTTCTTT
CATSRDRWGNTEAFF
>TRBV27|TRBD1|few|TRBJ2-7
TGTGCCAGCAGTTTCAGATATACAGGGGACGAGCAGTACTTC
CASSFRYTGDEQYF
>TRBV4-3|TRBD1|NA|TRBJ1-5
TGCGCCAGCAGCCAAGATCTTGTAGGACAGGGGGCGCAGCCCCAGCATTTT
CASSQDLVGQGAQPQHF
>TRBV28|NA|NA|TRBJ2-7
TGTGCCAGCAGTTTCGCCAGGGGCGGATTTTGGCAGTACTTC
CASSFARGGFWQYF
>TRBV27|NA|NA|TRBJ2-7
TGTGCCAGCAGGAGTGGCTACGAGCAGTACTTC
CASRSGYEQYF
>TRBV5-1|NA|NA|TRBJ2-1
TGCGCCAGCAGCTTGTTTGGGGGAAATGAGCAGTTCTTC
CASSLFGGNEQFF
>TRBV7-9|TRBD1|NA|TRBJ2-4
TGTGCCAGCAGCTTAACGGGCGGGACAGGGGACATTCAGTACTTC
CASSLTGGTGDIQYF
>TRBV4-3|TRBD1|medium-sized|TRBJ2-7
TGCGCCAGCAGCCAAGATACTACAGGGGTCCCCTACGAGCAGTACTTC
CASSQDTTGVPYEQYF